What follows are 8 T cell receptor beta chains derived from one specimen sequenced in a study of blood T cell repertoires in COVID-19. Using immunoSEQ multiplex PCR, the repertoire was profiled, and TCRdb retains in-frame clones only, with some absent. The sample holds 250,000 or so clones; 70% to 90% are singletons and the top ten take about 3%. Sequences were obtained from peripheral blood. These receptors were taken from a woman in her thirties with active or convalescent COVID-19.

The chain employs TRBV27 and TRBJ2-3; possibly TRBD2 for D (6 bases). CDR1 is MNHEY and CDR2 is SMNVEV in the germline V gene (reference sequence). The CDR3 has 15 residues. V lost 3 bases and J lost 6, with 16 bases in between. This CDR3 reads CASSFIRTTGDTQYF. The DNA for the CDR3 is TGTGCCAGCAGTTTCATTCGGACTACAGGTGATACGCAGTATTTT.

The chain has TRBV5-1 and TRBJ2-5; 10 bases are shared with TRBD2. The CDR3 length is 15 residues. Trimming cost V 6 bases and J 5 bases; bases outside gene matches: 10. Looked up from germline, CDR1 is SGHRS and CDR2 is YFSETQ. In DNA form, the CDR3 reads TGCGCCAGCACCACGAGCGGGGGGGCCGGGGAGACCCAGTACTTC. Translated: CASTTSGGAGETQYF.

V is TRBV30 and J is TRBJ2-5, with a weak D call TRBD2 (5 bases). The germline V gene has CDR1 GTSNPN and CDR2 SVGIG (reference sequence). Trimming left V 3 bases short and J 5 bases short, with 16 bases between. The CDR3 is made up of 14 amino acids. Here the CDR3 DNA reads TGTGCCTGGAGCTTAAGCGGAGTCTGGGAGACCCAGTACTTC. As protein: CAWSLSGVWETQYF. Supplemented by reference TRBV30 and TRBJ2-5, the full variable domain reads SQTIHQWPATLVQPVGSPLSLECTVEGTSNPNLYWYRQAAGRGLQLLFYSVGIGQISSEVPQNLSASRPQDRQFILSSKKLLLSDSGFYLCAWSLSGVWETQYFGPGTRLLVL.

The chain is built from TRBV2 and TRBJ2-3; the match to TRBD2 covers 13 bases. V lost 6 bases, J lost 3 bases, and 3 bases stayed unmatched. Germline lookup yields CDR1 SNHLY and CDR2 FYNNEI. This CDR3 contains 15 residues. CDR3 protein: CASSLGLAGTDTQYF. Here the CDR3 DNA reads TGTGCCAGCAGCCTGGGACTAGCGGGGACAGATACGCAGTATTTT.

This rearrangement joins TRBV9 to TRBJ2-1, with TRBD1 matching 7 bases. CDR1 is SGDLS, CDR2 YYNGEE, per germline. The CDR3 loop spans 15 amino acids. Trimming at V came to 0 bases and at J to 4 bases, leaving 4 bases not matched to a gene. The DNA for the CDR3 is TGTGCCAGCAGCGTAGTGGGACAGCTTTACAATGAGCAGTTCTTC. It encodes CASSVVGQLYNEQFF.

The rearrangement links TRBV27 to TRBJ1-6; 7 nucleotides agree with TRBD1. The CDR3 length is 15 residues. The germline gives CDR1 MNHEY, CDR2 SMNVEV (reference sequence). Trimming took 5 bases from V and 6 from J; bases not matched to a gene: 7. CDR3: CASSADRVGNSPLHF. The CDR3 DNA follows: TGTGCCAGCAGTGCTGACAGGGTGGGTAATTCACCCCTCCACTTT.

The genes are TRBV21-1 and TRBJ1-1. TRBV21-1 is a recognized pseudogene. There are 14 residues in the CDR3. The CDR3 nucleotides are TGTGCCAGCCTAAAGGGAGGAGGGCGAACTGAAGCTTTCTTT. Translated, it gives CASLKGGGRTEAFF.

J is TRBJ2-3 and V is TRBV6-1, with 12 bases lining up with TRBD2. CDR3 length equals 15 residues. The V gene's germline CDR1 is MNHNS and CDR2 SASEGT. V was clipped by 5 bases and J by 5 bases; unmatched bases: 5. CDR3 region: CASSFLAGGRDTQYF. The CDR3 DNA follows: TGTGCCAGCAGTTTTCTAGCGGGGGGGCGAGATACGCAGTATTTT.